What follows is one T cell receptor beta chain and its context. These data are taken from a study of graft-versus-host responses after intestinal transplantation. Points from the study as a whole: The highest levels of circulating GvH clones went along with early declines in HvG clones after transplant. The authors found GvH clones in recipient marrow, some appearing first in ileum or blood.

With V trimmed by 3 bases and J by 5 bases, 6 bases remained unmatched. The germline CDR1 and CDR2 sequences are MNHNS and SASEGT. The CDR3 has 15 residues. Libraries were prepared by immunoSEQ multiplex PCR; TCRdb keeps only in-frame clonotypes and omits some of them. The sample yields roughly 10,000 clones, 30% seen once. A sort after the reaction isolated proliferating CFSE-low CD3+CD4+ and CD3+CD8+ responders. This chain connects TRBV6-1 to TRBJ2-3; TRBD2 agrees at 9 bases. The sequence derives from a human patient who received an intestinal transplant. This material consisted of alloreactive CD4+ T cells from a mixed lymphocyte reaction culture, taken before intestinal transplant. The subset denotes: CFSE-low proliferating T cells sorted from roughly six-day pre-transplant mixed lymphocyte reaction (GvH or HvG direction). CDR3 sequence: CASSEASGVGDTQYF. In nucleotides, the CDR3 is TGTGCCAGCAGTGAGGCTAGCGGGGTCGGAGATACGCAGTATTTT.